The 20 T cell receptor beta chains below all came from one sample that was sequenced in a study of blood T cell repertoires in COVID-19. Sequenced by immunoSEQ multiplex PCR; TCRdb stores in-frame clones only, minus some. Found here are about 400,000 clones, roughly 87% of them singletons; the top ten hold about 3%. The sample comprised PBMCs or T cells enriched from blood (not recorded which). The receptors shown here come from a woman aged 25 to 39 who had recovered from COVID-19.

The V call is TRBV11-2, the J call TRBJ2-4; TRBD1 aligns across 7 bases. V lost 5 bases to trimming and J lost 6 bases; unmatched junction nucleotides: 7. The length of the CDR3 is 14 residues. Germline lookup yields CDR1 SGHAT and CDR2 FQNNGV. For the CDR3, the DNA is TGTGCCAGCAGCACACAGGGACAGCTAAACATTCAGTACTTC. Translated: CASSTQGQLNIQYF.

The chain is built from TRBV7-9 and TRBJ1-1; TRBD1 aligns across 7 bases. Germline-derived CDR1 and CDR2 are SEHNR and FQNEAQ (reference sequence). The CDR3 sequence is 14 residues long. The V segment lost 0 bases and the J segment 11 bases; nucleotides outside the gene matches: 9. CDR3 region: CASSLAGTAEGAFF. CDR3 DNA sequence: TGTGCCAGCAGCTTAGCTGGGACAGCAGAAGGTGCTTTCTTT.

The rearrangement joins TRBV4-2 to TRBJ1-2; possibly TRBD1 for D (5 bases). The CDR3 covers 12 residues. From germline, CDR1 is LGHNA and CDR2 YNFKEQ. Trimming pared 4 bases from V and 7 bases from J, leaving 10 bases between. This CDR3 is CASSLEGAGYTF. In nucleotides, the CDR3 is TGTGCCAGCAGCCTAGAAGGGGCTGGCTACACCTTC.

V usage is TRBV6-5 and J usage is TRBJ1-5; D is possibly TRBD1 (6 bases). This CDR3 has 15 residues. Germline CDR1 is MNHEY and CDR2 is SVGAGI. V lost 6 bases and J lost 4, with 16 bases in between. CDR3 residues: CASRPGGGRNQPQHF. The CDR3 DNA is TGTGCCAGCAGACCCGGGGGGGGGCGAAATCAGCCCCAGCATTTT.

This chain uses TRBV6-5 with TRBJ1-2, with 7 nucleotides matching TRBD1. V was pared by 7 bases and J by 7 bases, with 9 bases of the junction left unmatched. Germline V gene lookup returns CDR1 MNHEY and CDR2 SVGAGI. CDR3 size: 13 residues. CDR3 protein: CASTMTGSGGYTF. The DNA of the CDR3 is TGTGCCAGCACCATGACAGGGTCAGGTGGCTACACCTTC.

The J gene is TRBJ1-5, the V gene TRBV2; tentative D call: TRBD1 (6 bases). Germline V lookup: CDR1 SNHLY, CDR2 FYNNEI. The CDR3 consists of 14 residues. The V gene lost 7 bases and the J gene lost 6 bases, with 16 bases spanning the gap. The CDR3 sequence: CASTEAGVIQPQHF. The CDR3 nucleotides are TGTGCCAGCACGGAGGCAGGGGTGATTCAGCCCCAGCATTTT.

The chain couples TRBV27 to TRBJ2-5, with D possibly TRBD2 on 6 matching bases. The V gene's germline CDR1 is MNHEY and CDR2 SMNVEV (reference sequence). The CDR3 is made up of 16 amino acids. V was cut by 0 bases and J by 2 bases, with 13 bases left in between. CDR3 sequence reads: CASSLSTATRQETQYF. The CDR3 coding sequence is TGTGCCAGCAGTTTATCGACGGCGACTAGGCAAGAGACCCAGTACTTC.

The chain combines TRBV5-1 with TRBJ1-1, with 8 bases that match TRBD1. Germline V gene data show CDR1 as SGHRS and CDR2 as YFSETQ. CDR3 length equals 15 residues. The V gene end was trimmed by 0 bases and the J gene end by 7 bases; junction bases not matched to a gene: 8. Written as DNA, the CDR3 is TGCGCCAGCAGCTTGGTCGGACAGGGTCTCGGTGAAGCTTTCTTT. It codes for CASSLVGQGLGEAFF.

V and J are TRBV10-3 and TRBJ1-2; 9 bases match TRBD1. Germline V gives CDR1 ENHRY, CDR2 SYGVKD. The CDR3 runs to 13 residues. Trimming cost V 3 bases and J 5 bases; bases outside gene matches: 1. CDR3 region: CAISEGQGYGYTF. The CDR3 nucleotides read TGTGCCATCAGTGAAGGACAGGGGTATGGCTACACCTTC.

The gene calls are TRBV25-1 and TRBJ2-5; D perhaps matches TRBD2 (5 bases). V lost 5 bases to trimming and J lost 5 bases, with 15 bases between them. Germline assignment: CDR1 MGHDK and CDR2 SYGVNS. The CDR3 has 14 residues. CDR3 coding DNA: TGTGCCAGCAGTTCTCTACTAGGAGTGGAGACCCAGTACTTC. Translating it yields CASSSLLGVETQYF.

The genes are TRBV2 and TRBJ2-5; TRBD2 agrees at 11 bases. The CDR3 has 14 residues. The germline CDR1 and CDR2 sequences are SNHLY and FYNNEI. V shed 8 bases, J shed 2 bases, and the junction held 4 bases outside the gene matches. The CDR3 protein is CASLRTSGQETQYF. In nucleotides, the CDR3 is TGTGCCAGCCTACGGACTAGCGGGCAAGAGACCCAGTACTTC.

Points on this clone: The sample contains more than one DNA sequence encoding this CDR3. The chain employs TRBV6-5 and TRBJ1-1; D is ambiguous. The CDR3 loop spans 13 amino acids. The germline V gene has CDR1 MNHEY and CDR2 SVGAGI. Deletions cut 2 bases from V and 1 base from J, with 5 bases between. This chain's CDR3 is CASSYRQNTEAFF. CDR3 DNA sequence: TGTGCCAGCAGTTACCGACAGAACACTGAAGCTTTCTTT.

The gene calls are TRBV7-9 and TRBJ1-3, with a weak D call TRBD1 (5 bases). V dropped 4 bases and J dropped 2 bases, with 9 bases sitting between them. CDR1 is SEHNR, CDR2 FQNEAQ, per germline (reference sequence). The CDR3 consists of 14 residues. CDR3 residues: CASSSSGTGNTIYF. The CDR3 nucleotides are TGTGCCAGCAGCTCCTCAGGGACTGGAAACACCATATATTTT.

The chain recombines TRBV28 with TRBJ2-7; maybe TRBD1 (5 bases). Germline CDR1 and CDR2: MDHEN and SYDVKM. The CDR3 consists of 11 residues. V was pared by 7 bases and J by 12 bases, with 16 bases between. The CDR3 here is CASKDILRTYF. CDR3 coding DNA: TGTGCCAGCAAGGACATCCTAAGGACGTACTTC. Using reference TRBV28 and TRBJ2-7 for the parts outside the CDR3, the full variable domain is DVKVTQSSRYLVKRTGEKVFLECVQDMDHENMFWYRQDPGLGLRLIYFSYDVKMKEKGDIPEGYSVSREKKERFSLILESASTNQTSMYLCASKDILRTYFGPGTRLTVT.

The chain joins TRBV29-1 to TRBJ1-3, with 7 bases fitting TRBD1. CDR3 size: 15 residues. V shed 7 bases and J 0 bases; nucleotides not matched to a gene: 9. Germline V gene sequence: CDR1 SQVTM, CDR2 ANQGSEA. Here the CDR3 reads CSARDSYLSGNTIYF. The CDR3 DNA sequence: TGCAGCGCTCGGGACAGTTACCTCTCTGGAAACACCATATATTTT.

The rearrangement uses TRBV29-1 and TRBJ2-7, with TRBD2 matching over 10 bases. This CDR3 region has 13 residues. Germline values: CDR1 SQVTM, CDR2 ANQGSEA. CDR3 sequence reads: CSGGTSAPHEQYF. As DNA, the CDR3 is TGCAGTGGGGGGACTAGCGCACCCCACGAGCAGTACTTC.

This clone was observed a few times. In DNA, the CDR3 is TGCGCCAGCAGCAGACAGGGGGTGGACACAGATACGCAGTATTTT. Protein product: CASSRQGVDTDTQYF. The chain uses TRBV5-1 and TRBJ2-3; 9 bases are a match to TRBD1. The V gene end was trimmed by 4 bases and the J gene end by 2 bases; junction bases not matched to a gene: 5. CDR1 SGHRS and CDR2 YFSETQ come from the germline V gene. CDR3 length: 15 amino acids.

The chain couples TRBV21-1 to TRBJ1-4; the table gives TRBD1 as D, unverified against the DNA. TRBV21-1 is deemed a pseudogene. This CDR3 comprises 17 residues. CDR3 coding DNA: TGTGCCAGTCCAGGGGGCGCGATTATTTTTACTAATGAAAAACTGTTTTTT. Protein product: CASPGGAIIFTNEKLFF.

The V call is TRBV2, the J call TRBJ1-5, with TRBD1 as a possible D gene (5 bases). V shed 4 bases and J shed 3 bases, with 7 bases lying between them. The germline CDR1 and CDR2 sequences are SNHLY and FYNNEI. This CDR3 has 13 amino acids. Here the CDR3 DNA reads TGTGCCAGCAGTGGGACAAACAATCAGCCCCAGCATTTT. This translates into CASSGTNNQPQHF. The full variable domain, its missing parts supplied by reference TRBV2 and TRBJ1-5, is EPEVTQTPSHQVTQMGQEVILRCVPISNHLYFYWYRQILGQKVEFLVSFYNNEISEKSEIFDDQFSVERPDGSNFTLKIRSTKLEDSAMYFCASSGTNNQPQHFGDGTRLSIL.

The rearrangement uses TRBV27 and TRBJ2-7; unclear D gene. This CDR3 contains 14 residues. V gave up 4 bases and J gave up 4 bases, with 14 bases separating them. CDR1 is MNHEY, CDR2 SMNVEV, per germline (reference sequence). CDR3: CASSSLPPLYEQYF. The CDR3 DNA reads as TGTGCCAGCAGTTCACTACCCCCCCTATACGAGCAGTACTTC.